The clone carrying this T cell receptor beta chain was found a few times. As yet, its antigen is unknown. Unique molecular identifiers tagged the TCRbeta library. TCRdb passed the PCR reads through MiXCR, listing each CDR3 protein once. The sample gives a few hundred thousand distinct CDR3 sequences, approximately 30% of which show up once; just over 35% is in the top ten. The sample belongs to a study of T-cell reconstitution after alpha-beta-depleted transplantation in children. The CDR3 contains 13 residues. With 3 bases removed from V and 8 bases from J, the gap between germline ends came to 8 bases. Points from the study as a whole: The study reportedly traced alpha-beta T cells about two months after transplant to several hundred expanded graft clones.

This sequence joins TRBV12-3 or TRBV12-4 and TRBJ1-6; the D gene is possibly TRBD1 (5 bases). The specimen comprised PBMCs, sampled before TCRalphabeta/CD19-depleted stem cell transplant. This clonotype was sampled from a boy in the first two years of life with Wiskott-Aldrich syndrome, due to receive a stem cell transplant. CDR3 sequence: CASSLARDSPLHF. Here the CDR3 DNA reads TGTGCCAGCAGTTTGGCCAGGGATTCACCCCTCCACTTT.